The 25 T cell receptor beta chains given below trace back to one sample, sequenced in a study of blood T cell repertoires in COVID-19. Data came from immunoSEQ multiplex PCR; TCRdb stores just in-frame clones and leaves some out. Counted here are 450,000 or so clones, roughly 89% occurring once; the ten biggest clones make up about 0.91%. The source material was peripheral blood. Receptor source: a man younger than 30 with COVID-19, enrolled during active disease.

The gene calls are TRBV6-1 and TRBJ2-5, with a weak D call TRBD2 (5 bases). The germline CDR1 and CDR2 sequences are MNHNS and SASEGT. V lost 3 bases, J lost 5 bases, and 13 bases lay in between. CDR3 length: 14 amino acids. The CDR3 loop reads CASSDGGLLETQYF. For the CDR3, the DNA is TGTGCCAGCAGTGATGGAGGACTGTTGGAGACCCAGTACTTC.

The V gene is TRBV5-5, the J gene TRBJ2-1; 10 bases are a match to TRBD2. The CDR3 contains 15 residues. Germline V gene data show CDR1 as SGHKS and CDR2 as YYEKEE (reference sequence). V lost 2 bases and J lost 9; bases outside the gene matches: 8. In DNA form, the CDR3 reads TGTGCCAGCAGCTTTGGCCTAGCGGGAGCTCGTGAGCAGTTCTTC. Translated: CASSFGLAGAREQFF.

This clone was seen only a few times. This chain connects TRBV11-2 to TRBJ2-1, with 8 bases that match TRBD2. The length of the CDR3 is 15 residues. Germline lookup yields CDR1 SGHAT and CDR2 FQNNGV. With 5 bases clipped from V and 6 bases from J, the junction kept 9 bases outside the gene matches. CDR3 loop: CASSPGRGGGNEQFF. CDR3 sequence (DNA): TGTGCCAGCAGCCCCGGACGGGGGGGCGGCAATGAGCAGTTCTTC.

The chain couples TRBV24-1 to TRBJ2-3; 10 positions match TRBD1. After removal of 3 bases from V and 3 bases from J, the junction contained 11 bases not matched to a gene. Germline CDR1 is KGHDR and CDR2 is SFDVKD. The CDR3 runs 18 residues. CDR3 in amino acids: CATSDIAPGQGPTDTQYF. Written as DNA, the CDR3 is TGTGCCACCAGTGATATTGCCCCGGGACAGGGGCCGACAGATACGCAGTATTTT.

V gene TRBV27 combines with J gene TRBJ1-4, with 7 bases matching TRBD1. The CDR3 has 14 amino acids. Germline values: CDR1 MNHEY, CDR2 SMNVEV (reference sequence). Losses at the gene ends were 3 bases for V and 9 bases for J; bases not matched to a gene: 7. The CDR3 is CASSLSGTVKKLFF. The DNA for the CDR3 is TGTGCCAGCAGTTTGTCCGGGACAGTTAAAAAACTGTTTTTT.

This rearrangement joins TRBV29-1 to TRBJ2-3; 9 nucleotides line up with TRBD2. After removal of 3 bases from V and 10 bases from J, the junction contained 5 bases not matched to a gene. CDR3 size: 12 residues. Germline V gene sequence: CDR1 SQVTM, CDR2 ANQGSEA. For the CDR3, the DNA is TGCAGCGTTGAGCGGGGGGGGGTTTCGCAGTATTTT. Amino acid sequence: CSVERGGVSQYF.

V usage is TRBV5-1 and J usage is TRBJ2-7, with 8 bases matching TRBD1. Trimming at V came to 7 bases and at J to 4 bases, leaving 7 bases not matched to a gene. There are 13 residues in the CDR3. CDR1 is SGHRS and CDR2 is YFSETQ in the germline V gene. The CDR3 is CASGQGQAYEQYF. CDR3 coding DNA: TGCGCCAGCGGACAGGGACAGGCATACGAGCAGTACTTC.

This rearrangement joins TRBV5-5 to TRBJ2-1; 7 bases map to TRBD2. Per germline, CDR1 SGHKS and CDR2 YYEKEE (reference sequence). V lost 4 bases to trimming and J lost 3 bases; unmatched junction nucleotides: 7. The CDR3 runs 15 residues. The CDR3 loop is CASSQAGRYYNEQFF. In DNA form, the CDR3 reads TGTGCCAGCAGCCAAGCGGGGAGGTACTACAATGAGCAGTTCTTC.

The V call is TRBV27, the J call TRBJ2-7; unclear D gene. CDR1 is MNHEY, CDR2 SMNVEV, per germline (reference sequence). The CDR3 consists of 15 residues. Deletions cut 5 bases from V and 1 base from J, with 15 bases between. DNA of the CDR3: TGTGCCAGCAGTCTGAACCCAGGTGGGTCCTACGAGCAGTACTTC. It translates to CASSLNPGGSYEQYF.

This clone was counted many times. The chain couples TRBV9 to TRBJ1-3, with a possible D match to TRBD1 (6 bases). CDR1 and CDR2 from the germline V gene are SGDLS and YYNGEE. The CDR3 covers 16 residues. V was clipped by 7 bases and J by 3 bases, with 20 bases between them. CDR3 loop: CASCCPQGIVGNTIYF. The CDR3 nucleotides read TGTGCCAGCTGCTGTCCCCAGGGGATCGTTGGAAACACCATATATTTT.

The chain employs TRBV27 and TRBJ1-2, with D maybe TRBD1 (6 bases). Trimming left V 5 bases short and J 8 bases short, with 18 bases between. This CDR3 region has 14 residues. Germline V gene data show CDR1 as MNHEY and CDR2 as SMNVEV (reference sequence). CDR3 DNA: TGTGCCAGCAGTACCTCCGTCAGGGGAAGAGGCTACACCTTC. It encodes CASSTSVRGRGYTF.

CDR3 protein: CASSLDRRSYNEQFF. DNA of the CDR3: TGTGCCAGCAGCTTAGATAGGAGGTCCTACAATGAGCAGTTCTTC. The chain recombines TRBV11-3 with TRBJ2-1; D may be TRBD2 (5 bases). Germline V CDR1 and CDR2: SGHNT, YENEEA. V lost 0 bases, J lost 1 base, and 7 bases lay in between. The CDR3 extends over 15 amino acids.

This chain connects TRBV6-1 to TRBJ1-1; D gene ambiguous. CDR3 length equals 14 residues. The V end lost 2 bases, the J end lost 4 bases, and 11 bases lay between the germline ends. Germline values: CDR1 MNHNS, CDR2 SASEGT. CDR3 in DNA: TGTGCCAGCAGTGAATCCACGGGAACCACTGAAGCTTTCTTT. Its protein is CASSESTGTTEAFF.

The chain employs TRBV2 and TRBJ1-5; perhaps TRBD1 as D (5 bases). Looked up from germline, CDR1 is SNHLY and CDR2 is FYNNEI. This CDR3 is built from 14 residues. The ends were cut back, 5 bases at V and 0 bases at J, with 8 bases in the middle. CDR3: CASSSRVSNQPQHF. The CDR3 nucleotides read TGTGCCAGCAGTTCCAGGGTTAGCAATCAGCCCCAGCATTTT.

The rearrangement links TRBV27 to TRBJ2-2; 12 bases match TRBD1. Per the germline V gene, CDR1 is MNHEY and CDR2 is SMNVEV (reference sequence). The CDR3 has 16 amino acids. Unmatched junction bases numbered 5, after V lost 5 bases and J lost 4 bases. CDR3 DNA: TGTGCCAGCAGTCCAAGGGGACAGGGGGCCACCGGGGAGCTGTTTTTT. Amino acid sequence: CASSPRGQGATGELFF.

The chain couples TRBV10-3 to TRBJ2-2; TRBD2 matches at 11 bases. The CDR3 runs 16 residues. CDR1 and CDR2 from the germline V gene are ENHRY and SYGVKD. V lost 10 bases and J lost 2; bases outside the gene matches: 9. The CDR3 nucleotides are TGTGCCACGACTTCCGGGACTAGCGGAAACACCGGGGAGCTGTTTTTT. Translated, it gives CATTSGTSGNTGELFF.

J is TRBJ2-3 and V is TRBV12-3 or TRBV12-4; no definite D call. The CDR3 has 11 amino acids. With 4 bases removed from V and 5 bases from J, the gap between germline ends came to 4 bases. The CDR3 region has the DNA TGTGCCAGCAGTTATCTAGATACGCAGTATTTT. Its protein is CASSYLDTQYF.

This sequence joins TRBV4-1 and TRBJ2-2; 8 bases match TRBD1. J lost 3 bases, V lost 4 bases, and 13 bases had no gene match. Germline lookup yields CDR1 MGHRA and CDR2 YSYEKL. CDR3 length: 18 residues. CDR3 in DNA: TGCGCCAGCAGCCCCACCCGGGTTCAGGGGGCTTACACCGGGGAGCTGTTTTTT. Translation: CASSPTRVQGAYTGELFF.

The genes are TRBV11-3 and TRBJ2-1, with D possibly being TRBD2 (6 bases). Germline CDR1 and CDR2: SGHNT and YENEEA. The CDR3 totals 18 residues. V was shortened by 1 base and J by 9 bases, with 25 bases between the two germline ends. This CDR3 is CASSLGGYPAGKNSEQFF. CDR3 in DNA: TGTGCCAGCAGCTTAGGAGGGTATCCTGCGGGGAAAAATAGTGAGCAGTTCTTC.

CDR3 amino acids: CASTLAFTDTQYF. The CDR3 region has the DNA TGTGCCAGCACACTAGCATTCACAGATACGCAGTATTTT. The rearrangement joins TRBV12-3 or TRBV12-4 to TRBJ2-3, with a weak D call TRBD2 (6 bases). The length of the CDR3 is 13 residues. The V end lost 7 bases, the J end lost 2 bases, and 10 bases lay between the germline ends.

The rearrangement uses TRBV7-9 and TRBJ1-2; D might be TRBD1 (6 bases). V was trimmed by 5 bases and J by 3 bases, leaving 19 bases between them. Germline CDR1 and CDR2: SEHNR and FQNEAQ (reference sequence). This CDR3 spans 16 amino acids. CDR3 in amino acids: CASSRIHQGFDYGYTF. The CDR3 region has the DNA TGTGCCAGCAGCCGAATTCATCAGGGGTTCGACTATGGCTACACCTTC.

The genes are TRBV5-1 and TRBJ2-7, with D possibly matching TRBD1 (6 bases). The CDR3 is 12 residues long. The V and J ends lost 0 bases and 6 bases respectively, with 7 bases between them. CDR1 and CDR2 (germline): SGHRS, YFSETQ. In DNA form, the CDR3 reads TGCGCCAGCAGCTTGGAACAGGGCGAGCAGTACTTC. Its protein is CASSLEQGEQYF.

The chain carries TRBV7-9 and TRBJ1-3; D may be TRBD1 (5 bases). The V and J ends lost 5 bases and 4 bases respectively, with 9 bases between them. The length of the CDR3 is 13 residues. The germline V gene encodes CDR1 SEHNR and CDR2 FQNEAQ (reference sequence). Here the CDR3 reads CASSRNRGNTIYF. In DNA form, the CDR3 reads TGTGCCAGCAGCCGAAACAGGGGAAACACCATATATTTT.

The J gene is TRBJ2-5, the V gene TRBV27, with TRBD2 matching 11 bases. The CDR3 extends over 15 amino acids. Germline V gene lookup returns CDR1 MNHEY and CDR2 SMNVEV (reference sequence). Germline trimming cut 4 bases from V and 1 base from J; bases unmatched to any gene: 2. For the CDR3, the DNA is TGTGCCAGCAGTTCCGGACTAGCGGGCCAAGAGACCCAGTACTTC. Its translation: CASSSGLAGQETQYF.

There are a few counts of this clone. V usage is TRBV27 and J usage is TRBJ1-3, with D perhaps matching TRBD1 (5 bases). V lost 6 bases to trimming and J lost 2 bases, with 14 bases between them. Germline assignment: CDR1 MNHEY and CDR2 SMNVEV (reference sequence). The CDR3 is 15 amino acids. CDR3 region: CASRPGHLAGNTIYF. CDR3 in DNA: TGTGCCAGCAGGCCCGGACACTTAGCTGGAAACACCATATATTTT.